This paragraph covers one T cell receptor beta chain sequence. Its antigen is as yet unknown. This record belongs to a study of cytotoxic CD8 clonotypes in ibrutinib-treated CLL. From germline, CDR1 is MDHEN and CDR2 SYDVKM. CDR3 length equals 15 residues. Deletions cut 3 bases from V and 4 bases from J, with 15 bases between. Only in-frame clones appear in the TCRdb table, and some are missing; sequencing was by immunoSEQ multiplex PCR. The data show approximately 150,000 clones, 84% seen once. Whole-study findings and limits: There were few public clonotypes, and on treatment they contracted or stayed stable. Clonality went higher at ibrutinib response and then dropped back toward baseline at progression. Clonality measured at baseline exceeded age-matched healthy donors, tracking circulating CD8+ T-cell counts.

This receptor was identified in a human donor with chronic lymphocytic leukemia. The genes are TRBV28 and TRBJ1-2; TRBD1 is a possible D gene (6 bases). Sample: PBMCs, taken after 24 months of ibrutinib treatment. The CDR3 sequence: CASSFVTSGVYGYTF. For the CDR3, the DNA is TGTGCCAGCAGTTTTGTGACCTCAGGGGTCTATGGCTACACCTTC.